The 28 T cell receptor beta chains in this list originate from one sample, sequenced in a study of cytomegalovirus exposure and HLA in healthy donors. In the PCR, 60 Vbeta and 13 Jbeta primers were used. The data were produced by immunoSEQ multiplex PCR, yet TCRdb's version contains in-frame clones alone and is incomplete. The sample holds some 100,000 clones; 60% to 80% are singletons and the top ten take about 16%. Sequencing input: PBMCs. These receptors all stem from a man between 50 and 59 years old in good health and CMV-seropositive.

The V call is TRBV2, the J call TRBJ2-5; the D gene is possibly TRBD1 (5 bases). Near its end, the DNA agrees better with TRBJ2-7, so the J call may be wrong. The CDR3 extends over 12 amino acids. Germline CDR1 is SNHLY and CDR2 is FYNNEI. CDR3 nucleotides: TGTGCCAGCAGTTCAGGGCTCTACGAGCAGTACTTC. Protein product: CASSSGLYEQYF.

This chain connects TRBV5-1 to TRBJ2-3; 9 positions agree with TRBD1. The germline V gene encodes CDR1 SGHRS and CDR2 YFSETQ. The CDR3 totals 15 residues. V trimming: 5 bases; J trimming: 0 bases; junction bases outside the gene matches: 4. DNA for the CDR3: TGCGCCAGCAGAACAGGGGGCCTAAGCACAGATACGCAGTATTTT. It is translated as CASRTGGLSTDTQYF. Together with reference TRBV5-1 and TRBJ2-3, the CDR3 gives the full variable domain: KAGVTQTPRYLIKTRGQQVTLSCSPISGHRSVSWYQQTPGQGLQFLFEYFSETQRNKGNFPGRFSGRQFSNSRSEMNVSTLELGDSALYLCASRTGGLSTDTQYFGPGTRLTVL.

V and J are TRBV10-3 and TRBJ1-1; D call uncertain. The V and J ends lost 2 bases and 1 base respectively, with 11 bases between them. CDR1 and CDR2 (germline): ENHRY, SYGVKD. The length of the CDR3 is 15 residues. CDR3 sequence reads: CAISEGRPPNTEAFF. CDR3 coding DNA: TGTGCCATCAGTGAGGGCCGTCCCCCGAACACTGAAGCTTTCTTT.

The chain links TRBV28 to TRBJ1-3; TRBD1 might be the D (6 bases). This CDR3 has 21 residues. V lost 3 bases and J lost 0, with 27 bases in between. Germline-derived CDR1 and CDR2 are MDHEN and SYDVKM. The CDR3 protein is CASSFVFPKSTGYGSGNTIYF. The CDR3 DNA reads as TGTGCCAGCAGTTTTGTTTTCCCTAAATCTACAGGGTATGGCTCTGGAAACACCATATATTTT.

The gene calls are TRBV5-6 and TRBJ1-2; 8 bases match TRBD1. Germline CDR1 SGHDT, CDR2 YYEEEE. With 4 bases clipped from V and 7 bases from J, the junction kept 9 bases outside the gene matches. There are 14 residues in the CDR3. For the CDR3, the DNA is TGTGCCAGCAGCAGTCGACAGGGGTTCCTTGGCTACACCTTC. Protein sequence: CASSSRQGFLGYTF.

The gene calls are TRBV6-5 and TRBJ1-6, with D maybe TRBD1 (5 bases). The germline V and J ends were trimmed by 5 bases and 8 bases, with 16 bases remaining between them. CDR3 length: 15 residues. CDR1 is MNHEY, CDR2 SVGAGI, per germline. CDR3: CASSSAGSGDSPLHF. As DNA, the CDR3 is TGTGCCAGCAGTAGCGCAGGGAGCGGGGATTCACCCCTCCACTTT.

Regarding this clone: Its ends do not fully match the called genes, so a read error is possible. The genes are TRBV7-7 and TRBJ2-2; D is perhaps TRBD1 (5 bases). Germline lookup yields CDR1 SSHAT and CDR2 FNYEAQ (reference sequence). CDR3 length equals 19 residues. The CDR3 region is CASSLSQAGKIVVSGELFF. CDR3 in DNA: TGTGCTAGCAGCTTATCCCAGGCAGGGAAGATCGTAGTATCCGGGGAGCTGTTTTTT.

The V and J genes are TRBV10-1 and TRBJ1-2, with a weak D call TRBD1 (5 bases). The V end was cut by 5 bases, the J end by 2 bases, with 9 bases between. The length of the CDR3 is 13 residues. The germline gives CDR1 WNHNN, CDR2 SYGVQD (reference sequence). DNA for the CDR3: TGCGCCAGCAGTCTACAGGAGAACTATGGCTACACCTTC. Its protein product is CASSLQENYGYTF.

V gene TRBV28 combines with J gene TRBJ2-3, with 8 nucleotides matching TRBD1. This CDR3 has 16 amino acids. Germline assignment: CDR1 MDHEN and CDR2 SYDVKM. V lost 2 bases to trimming and J lost 1 base; unmatched junction nucleotides: 5. The CDR3 DNA follows: TGTGCCAGCAGTTTAGCAGGGGGACAGGGCACAGATACGCAGTATTTT. Translation: CASSLAGGQGTDTQYF.

The chain employs TRBV5-1 and TRBJ2-3; 10 nucleotides match TRBD1. This CDR3 spans 16 amino acids. Germline assignment: CDR1 SGHRS and CDR2 YFSETQ. The ends lost 0 bases at V and 4 bases at J; junction bases unmatched: 5. The CDR3 nucleotides read TGCGCCAGCAGCTTGGTAGGGGACAGGGGATCAGATACGCAGTATTTT. Protein sequence: CASSLVGDRGSDTQYF.

The chain links TRBV6-5 to TRBJ1-3; a possible D gene is TRBD1 (5 bases). V shed 4 bases and J shed 7 bases, with 20 bases lying between them. This CDR3 has 16 amino acids. In germline, CDR1 is MNHEY, CDR2 SVGAGI. DNA for the CDR3: TGTGCCAGCAGTTCATACAGGATTAGTGTCGAGAACACCATATATTTT. Translating gives CASSSYRISVENTIYF.

V usage is TRBV18 and J usage is TRBJ1-2, with a possible D match to TRBD1 (5 bases). The germline V gene has CDR1 KGHSH and CDR2 LQKENI. V dropped 0 bases and J dropped 14 bases, with 19 bases sitting between them. CDR3 length: 14 residues. The CDR3 protein is CASSPPGGGRGNTF. CDR3 coding DNA: TGTGCCAGCTCACCACCCGGAGGTGGCCGGGGGAATACCTTC.

Notes on this clone: One base away lies a much larger clone, so this may be a sequencing read error. This chain uses TRBV10-3 with TRBJ2-5; 11 nucleotides line up with TRBD2. The last part of the DNA fits TRBJ2-7 better; the J call may be wrong. Germline CDR1 ENHRY, CDR2 SYGVKD. CDR3 length: 12 amino acids. In DNA, the CDR3 is TGCGCCATCACTAGCGGGGGTTACGAGCAGTACTTC. Translating it yields CAITSGGYEQYF.

The chain carries TRBV11-2 and TRBJ1-1; 11 positions agree with TRBD1. Trimming took 4 bases from V and 7 from J; bases not matched to a gene: 2. Germline CDR1 is SGHAT and CDR2 is FQNNGV. The CDR3 extends over 13 amino acids. The CDR3 sequence: CASSSDRGHEAFF. In DNA form, the CDR3 reads TGTGCCAGCAGCTCGGACAGGGGGCATGAAGCTTTCTTT. Full variable domain (rest looked up from reference TRBV11-2 and TRBJ1-1): EAGVAQSPRYKIIEKRQSVAFWCNPISGHATLYWYQQILGQGPKLLIQFQNNGVVDDSQLPKDRFSAERLKGVDSTLKIQPAKLEDSAVYLCASSSDRGHEAFFGQGTRLTVV.

This clone has just a few counts. This chain links TRBV7-2 with TRBJ1-3, with 9 bases that match TRBD1. The CDR3 totals 16 residues. The J segment lost 0 bases and the V segment lost 5 bases, leaving 5 bases of the junction unmatched. Germline V gene lookup returns CDR1 SGHTA and CDR2 FQGNSA. In DNA, the CDR3 is TGTGCCAGCAGCCTTCGGACAGGGGCCTCTGGAAACACCATATATTTT. Amino acid sequence: CASSLRTGASGNTIYF.

This clone was seen only once. The rearrangement links TRBV5-1 to TRBJ2-7; D may be TRBD1 (5 bases). CDR1 is SGHRS, CDR2 YFSETQ, per germline. The CDR3 is 13 residues long. Trimming pared 4 bases from V and 2 bases from J, leaving 10 bases between. DNA for the CDR3: TGCGCCAGCAGCCCTGCAGGGACCTACGAGCAGTACTTC. Translated: CASSPAGTYEQYF.

Points on this clone: Germline is not matched at one junction end, which may reflect a read error. The chain has TRBV5-1 and TRBJ2-7; 15 bases fit TRBD2. Germline assignment: CDR1 SGHRS and CDR2 YFSETQ. CDR3 size: 15 residues. CDR3 nucleotide sequence: TGCACCAGCAGCTCCGTCGGGACTAGCGGGGGGGAGCAGTACTTC. This sequence encodes CTSSSVGTSGGEQYF. The variable domain in full, with the rest retrieved from reference TRBV5-1 and TRBJ2-7, is KAGVTQTPRYLIKTRGQQVTLSCSPISGHRSVSWYQQTPGQGLQFLFEYFSETQRNKGNFPGRFSGRQFSNSRSEMNVSTLELGDSALYLCTSSSVGTSGGEQYFGPGTRLTVT.

The chain links TRBV18 to TRBJ1-2; 10 bases align to TRBD1. V was pared by 2 bases and J by 3 bases, with 3 bases of the junction left unmatched. The CDR3 length is 15 residues. Germline lookup yields CDR1 KGHSH and CDR2 LQKENI. CDR3 nucleotide sequence: TGTGCCAGCTCACCATCGGACAGGGGGGACTATGGCTACACCTTC. This gives the protein CASSPSDRGDYGYTF.

The rearrangement links TRBV19 to TRBJ1-2; D is possibly TRBD1 (5 bases). The CDR3 extends over 13 amino acids. Trimming shortened V by 4 bases and J by 7 bases, and 13 bases separated the two germline ends. Germline loops: CDR1 LNHDA, CDR2 SQIVND (reference sequence). The CDR3 DNA reads TGTGCCAGTAGTACACAGGTTCTGGGTGGCTACACCTTC. Translated, it gives CASSTQVLGGYTF.

The genes are TRBV7-2 and TRBJ1-2; possibly TRBD1 for D (5 bases). The germline V and J ends were trimmed by 4 bases and 5 bases, with 17 bases remaining between them. The CDR3 covers 15 residues. Germline-derived CDR1 and CDR2 are SGHTA and FQGNSA. The CDR3 nucleotides are TGTGCCAGCAGCTCCCCCCCGTCAGGGAGGTATGGCTACACCTTC. It encodes CASSSPPSGRYGYTF.

J is TRBJ1-5 and V is TRBV6-5; 7 nucleotides line up with TRBD1. Germline CDR1 is MNHEY and CDR2 is SVGAGI. The V and J ends lost 5 bases and 7 bases, in that order; junction bases with no gene match: 5. The CDR3 spans 13 residues. CDR3 region: CASSPDRRQPQHF. The CDR3, as DNA: TGTGCCAGCAGTCCGGACAGGCGGCAGCCCCAGCATTTT.

This chain uses TRBV6-5 with TRBJ1-5; 8 nucleotides match TRBD1. Germline V gene lookup returns CDR1 MNHEY and CDR2 SVGAGI. The length of the CDR3 is 15 residues. Trimming took 6 bases from V and 5 from J; bases not matched to a gene: 9. DNA for the CDR3: TGTGCCAGCAGGACCGACAGGGGAGGCGATCAGCCCCAGCATTTT. Amino acid sequence: CASRTDRGGDQPQHF.

There are a few counts of this clone. This chain connects TRBV28 to TRBJ2-1; D remains ambiguous. The V gene's germline CDR1 is MDHEN and CDR2 SYDVKM. The CDR3 spans 14 residues. V was pared by 6 bases and J by 0 bases, with 9 bases between. The CDR3 nucleotides read TGTGCCAGCAGGGGCGTGAGCTCCTACAATGAGCAGTTCTTC. It specifies CASRGVSSYNEQFF.

The V call is TRBV6-1, the J call TRBJ2-7; 9 bases match TRBD2. With V trimmed by 4 bases and J by 2 bases, 6 bases remained unmatched. The CDR3 runs to 15 residues. Germline CDR1 and CDR2: MNHNS and SASEGT. The CDR3 loop reads CASSGPSGITYEQYF. In DNA form, the CDR3 reads TGTGCCAGCAGTGGCCCTAGCGGGATCACCTACGAGCAGTACTTC.

The chain links TRBV9 to TRBJ2-7, with no clear D. Deletions cut 0 bases from V and 0 bases from J, with 7 bases between. From germline, CDR1 is SGDLS and CDR2 YYNGEE. There are 14 residues in the CDR3. The CDR3 loop is CASSVVDNSYEQYF. In DNA, the CDR3 is TGTGCCAGCAGCGTAGTAGACAACTCCTACGAGCAGTACTTC.

The chain combines TRBV28 with TRBJ2-7, with 9 bases lining up with TRBD1. The CDR3 runs 16 residues. CDR1 is MDHEN, CDR2 SYDVKM, per germline. V trimming: 5 bases; J trimming: 3 bases; junction bases outside the gene matches: 11. CDR3: CASSTNRGLVFYEQYF. The DNA of the CDR3 is TGTGCCAGCAGTACAAACAGGGGGCTAGTCTTCTACGAGCAGTACTTC. Combining the CDR3 with reference TRBV28 and TRBJ2-7 gives the whole variable domain DVKVTQSSRYLVKRTGEKVFLECVQDMDHENMFWYRQDPGLGLRLIYFSYDVKMKEKGDIPEGYSVSREKKERFSLILESASTNQTSMYLCASSTNRGLVFYEQYFGPGTRLTVT.

In this sample, this clone turned up once. This chain joins TRBV18 and TRBJ1-5, with 8 bases matching TRBD1. Germline values: CDR1 KGHSH, CDR2 LQKENI. V shed 6 bases and J 6 bases; nucleotides not matched to a gene: 10. The CDR3 spans 15 residues. Here the CDR3 DNA reads TGTGCCAGCTCTCCAGGGGGCAACCCAGCTCAGCCCCAGCATTTT. Translation: CASSPGGNPAQPQHF.

This clone was found a few times. The chain links TRBV5-1 to TRBJ2-7; 7 bases agree with TRBD2. V gave up 1 base and J gave up 3 bases; unmatched junction bases: 7. The V gene's germline CDR1 is SGHRS and CDR2 YFSETQ. The CDR3 runs to 15 residues. The CDR3 spells CASSLSSGIIYEQYF. In nucleotides, the CDR3 is TGCGCCAGCAGCTTGTCCAGCGGGATAATCTACGAGCAGTACTTC.